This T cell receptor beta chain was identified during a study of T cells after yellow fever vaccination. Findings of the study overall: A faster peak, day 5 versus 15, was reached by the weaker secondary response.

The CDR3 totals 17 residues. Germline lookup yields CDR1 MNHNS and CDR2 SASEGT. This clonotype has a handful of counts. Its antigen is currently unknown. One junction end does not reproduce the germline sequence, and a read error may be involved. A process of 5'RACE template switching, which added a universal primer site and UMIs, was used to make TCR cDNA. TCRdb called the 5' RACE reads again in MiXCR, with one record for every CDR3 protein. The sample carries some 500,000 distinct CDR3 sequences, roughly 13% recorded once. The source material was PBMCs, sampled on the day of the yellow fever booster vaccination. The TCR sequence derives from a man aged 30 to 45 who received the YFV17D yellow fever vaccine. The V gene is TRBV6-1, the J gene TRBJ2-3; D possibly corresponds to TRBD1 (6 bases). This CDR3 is CASTELYRASETDTQYF. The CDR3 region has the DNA TGTGCCAGCACTGAACTGTACAGGGCCTCTGAGACAGATACGCAGTATTTT.